This T cell receptor (beta chain) was documented in a study of yellow fever vaccine responses in identical twins. Study observations and caveats: Reportedly, twins' vaccine T cell responses looked partly convergent and partly personalized.

One entry per CDR3 protein, called by TCRdb with MiXCR from the RT-PCR reads. Among 850 to 1,200 distinct CDR3 sequences listed, more than 70% were seen once. Remarks on this clonotype: Its antigen is as yet unknown.

The CDR3 has 14 residues. The germline V gene encodes CDR1 LGHNA and CDR2 YNFKEQ. With 4 bases clipped from V and 9 bases from J, the junction kept 7 bases outside the gene matches. This material consisted of T cells from blood (PBMCs), unsorted or a sorted subset (not recorded which), taken before or after yellow fever vaccination (not recorded which). This TCR derives from a female donor who received the yellow fever vaccine. The V gene is TRBV4-2, the J gene TRBJ2-1; 9 bases are a match to TRBD2. The DNA of the CDR3 is TGTGCCAGCAGCCCTAGCCCGCGGGAGGGTGAGCAGTTCTTC. It specifies CASSPSPREGEQFF.